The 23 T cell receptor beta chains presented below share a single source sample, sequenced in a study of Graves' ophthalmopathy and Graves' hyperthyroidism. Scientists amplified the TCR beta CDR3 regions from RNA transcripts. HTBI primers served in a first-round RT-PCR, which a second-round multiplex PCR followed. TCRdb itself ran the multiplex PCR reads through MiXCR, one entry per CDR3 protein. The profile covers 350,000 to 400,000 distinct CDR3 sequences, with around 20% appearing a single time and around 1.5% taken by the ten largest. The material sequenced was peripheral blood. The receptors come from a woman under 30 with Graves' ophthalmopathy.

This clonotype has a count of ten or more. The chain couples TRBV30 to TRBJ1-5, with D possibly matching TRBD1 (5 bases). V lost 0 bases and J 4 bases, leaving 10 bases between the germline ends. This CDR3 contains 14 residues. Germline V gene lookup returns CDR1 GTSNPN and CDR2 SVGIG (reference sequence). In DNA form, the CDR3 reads TGTGCCTGGAGTGTAGGGGCGGGGAATCAGCCCCAGCATTTT. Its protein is CAWSVGAGNQPQHF.

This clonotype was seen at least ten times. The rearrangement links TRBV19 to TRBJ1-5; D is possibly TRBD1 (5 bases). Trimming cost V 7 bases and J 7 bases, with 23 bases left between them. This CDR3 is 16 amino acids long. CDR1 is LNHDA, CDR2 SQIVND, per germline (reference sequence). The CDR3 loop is CASKRRGTVSEQPQHF. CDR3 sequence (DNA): TGTGCCAGTAAACGGAGAGGGACCGTGTCAGAACAGCCCCAGCATTTT. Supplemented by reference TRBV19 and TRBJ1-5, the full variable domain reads DGGITQSPKYLFRKEGQNVTLSCEQNLNHDAMYWYRQDPGQGLRLIYYSQIVNDFQKGDIAEGYSVSREKKESFPLTVTSAQKNPTAFYLCASKRRGTVSEQPQHFGDGTRLSIL.

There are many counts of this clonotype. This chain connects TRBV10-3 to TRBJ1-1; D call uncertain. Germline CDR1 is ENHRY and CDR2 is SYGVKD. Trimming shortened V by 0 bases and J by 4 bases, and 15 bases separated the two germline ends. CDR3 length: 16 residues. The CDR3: CAISESSLQVGTEAFF. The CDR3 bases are TGTGCCATCAGTGAGTCTTCCCTGCAAGTTGGCACTGAAGCTTTCTTT.

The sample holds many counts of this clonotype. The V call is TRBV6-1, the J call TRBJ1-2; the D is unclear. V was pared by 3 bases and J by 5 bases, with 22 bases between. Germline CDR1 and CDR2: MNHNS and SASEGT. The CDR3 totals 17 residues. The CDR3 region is CASSERWEGTGVYGYTF. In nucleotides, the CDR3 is TGTGCCAGCAGTGAGCGATGGGAGGGTACCGGGGTTTATGGCTACACCTTC.

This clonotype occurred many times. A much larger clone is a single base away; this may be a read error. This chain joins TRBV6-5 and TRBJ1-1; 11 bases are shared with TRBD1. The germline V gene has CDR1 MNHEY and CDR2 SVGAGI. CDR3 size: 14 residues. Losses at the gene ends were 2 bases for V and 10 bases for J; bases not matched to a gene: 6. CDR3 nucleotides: TGTGCCAGCAGTTACCCAGGGACAGGGGGAAGAGCTTTCTTT. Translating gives CASSYPGTGGRAFF.

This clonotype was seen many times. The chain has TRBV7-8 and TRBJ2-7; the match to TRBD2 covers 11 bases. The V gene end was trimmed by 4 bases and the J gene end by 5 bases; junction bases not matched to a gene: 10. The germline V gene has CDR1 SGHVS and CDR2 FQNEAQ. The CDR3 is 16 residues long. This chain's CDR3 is CASSSQAGTSGHEQYF. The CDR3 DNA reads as TGTGCCAGCAGCTCGCAAGCCGGGACTAGCGGCCACGAGCAGTACTTC.

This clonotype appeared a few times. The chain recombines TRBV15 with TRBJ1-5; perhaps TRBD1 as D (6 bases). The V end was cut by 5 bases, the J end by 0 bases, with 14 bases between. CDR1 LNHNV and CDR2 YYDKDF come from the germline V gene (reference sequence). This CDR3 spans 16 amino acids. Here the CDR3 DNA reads TGTGCCACCAGCCCGGAGGACAGACATAGCAATCAGCCCCAGCATTTT. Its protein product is CATSPEDRHSNQPQHF.

CDR3 nucleotide sequence: TGTGCCAGCAGTAACGGGGGGGCAGGGAACACTGAAGCTTTCTTT. This translates into CASSNGGAGNTEAFF. V usage is TRBV6-5 and J usage is TRBJ1-1; a possible D gene is TRBD1 (6 bases). Germline loops: CDR1 MNHEY, CDR2 SVGAGI. V gave up 5 bases and J gave up 1 base, with 14 bases separating them. The CDR3 runs 15 residues.

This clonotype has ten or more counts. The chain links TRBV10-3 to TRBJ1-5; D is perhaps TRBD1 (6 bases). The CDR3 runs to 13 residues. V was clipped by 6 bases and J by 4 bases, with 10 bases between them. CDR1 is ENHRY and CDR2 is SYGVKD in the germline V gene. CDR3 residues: CAIRDSVNQPQHF. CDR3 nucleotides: TGTGCCATCAGGGACAGTGTTAATCAGCCCCAGCATTTT.

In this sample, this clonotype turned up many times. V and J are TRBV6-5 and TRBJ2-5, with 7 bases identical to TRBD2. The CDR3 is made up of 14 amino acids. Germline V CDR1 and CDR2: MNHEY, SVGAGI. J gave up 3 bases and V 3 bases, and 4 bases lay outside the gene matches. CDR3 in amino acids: CASSYRLAEETQYF. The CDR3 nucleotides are TGTGCCAGCAGTTATCGGCTAGCGGAAGAGACCCAGTACTTC.

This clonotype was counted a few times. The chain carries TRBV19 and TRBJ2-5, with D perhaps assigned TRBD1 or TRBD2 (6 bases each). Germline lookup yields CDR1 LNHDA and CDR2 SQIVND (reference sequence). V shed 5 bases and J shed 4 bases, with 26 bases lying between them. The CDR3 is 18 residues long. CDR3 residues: CASSPQPSGWGAGETQYF. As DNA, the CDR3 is TGTGCCAGTAGTCCCCAGCCCTCAGGTTGGGGGGCCGGAGAGACCCAGTACTTC.

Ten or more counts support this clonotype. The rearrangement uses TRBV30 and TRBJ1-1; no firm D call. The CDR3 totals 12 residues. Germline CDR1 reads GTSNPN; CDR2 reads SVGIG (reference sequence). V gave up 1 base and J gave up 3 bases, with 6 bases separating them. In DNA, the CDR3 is TGTGCCTGGAGTGGGAGTTACACTGAAGCTTTCTTT. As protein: CAWSGSYTEAFF.

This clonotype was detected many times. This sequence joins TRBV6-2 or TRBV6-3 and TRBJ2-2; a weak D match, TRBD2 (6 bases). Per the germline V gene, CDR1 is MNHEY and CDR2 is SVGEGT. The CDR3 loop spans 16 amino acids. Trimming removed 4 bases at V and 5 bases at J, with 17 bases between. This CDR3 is CASSSPDSTRTGELFF. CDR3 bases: TGTGCCAGCAGTTCCCCTGACTCGACTAGAACCGGGGAGCTGTTTTTT.

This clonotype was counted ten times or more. In DNA form, the CDR3 reads TGCAGCGTTGAAGAACGGGGATGGACAGGGGCCTATGGCTACACCTTC. Residues: CSVEERGWTGAYGYTF. The chain is built from TRBV29-1 and TRBJ1-2; TRBD1 agrees at 9 bases. V shed 0 bases, J shed 4 bases, and the junction held 9 bases outside the gene matches. CDR3 size: 16 residues. Looked up from germline, CDR1 is SQVTM and CDR2 is ANQGSEA. The full variable domain, rest sourced from reference TRBV29-1 and TRBJ1-2, is SAVISQKPSRDICQRGTSLTIQCQVDSQVTMMFWYRQQPGQSLTLIATANQGSEATYESGFVIDKFPISRPNLTFSTLTVSNMSPEDSSIYLCSVEERGWTGAYGYTFGSGTRLTVV.

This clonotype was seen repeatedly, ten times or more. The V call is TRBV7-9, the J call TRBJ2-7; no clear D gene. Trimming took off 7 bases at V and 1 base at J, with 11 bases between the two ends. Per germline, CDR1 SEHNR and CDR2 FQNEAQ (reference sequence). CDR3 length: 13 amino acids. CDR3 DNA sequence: TGTGCCAGCACCACCGGGCTATCCTACGAGCAGTACTTC. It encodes CASTTGLSYEQYF.

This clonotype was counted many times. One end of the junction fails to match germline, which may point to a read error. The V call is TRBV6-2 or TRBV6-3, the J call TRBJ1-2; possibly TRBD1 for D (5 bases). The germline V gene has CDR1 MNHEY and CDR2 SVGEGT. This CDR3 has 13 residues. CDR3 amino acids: CANSYSAGGGYTF. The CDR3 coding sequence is TGTGCCAACAGTTACTCGGCCGGGGGAGGCTACACCTTC.

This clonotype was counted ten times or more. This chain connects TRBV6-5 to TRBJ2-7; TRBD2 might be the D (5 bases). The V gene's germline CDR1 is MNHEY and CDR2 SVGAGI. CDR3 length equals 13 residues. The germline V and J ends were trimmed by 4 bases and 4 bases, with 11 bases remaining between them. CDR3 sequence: CASSSRPGYEQYF. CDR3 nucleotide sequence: TGTGCCAGCAGTTCCAGACCGGGGTACGAGCAGTACTTC.

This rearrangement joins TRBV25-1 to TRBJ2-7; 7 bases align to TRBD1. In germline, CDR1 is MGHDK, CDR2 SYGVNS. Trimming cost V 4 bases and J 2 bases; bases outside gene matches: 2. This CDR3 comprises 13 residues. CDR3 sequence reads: CASSVTGAYEQYF. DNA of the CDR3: TGTGCCAGCAGTGTAACAGGGGCCTACGAGCAGTACTTC.

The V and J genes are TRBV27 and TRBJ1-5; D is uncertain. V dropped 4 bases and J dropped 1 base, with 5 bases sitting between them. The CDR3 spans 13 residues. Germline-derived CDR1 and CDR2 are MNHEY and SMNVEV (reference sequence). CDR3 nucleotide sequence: TGTGCCAGCAGTTGGTTGAGCAATCAGCCCCAGCATTTT. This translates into CASSWLSNQPQHF.

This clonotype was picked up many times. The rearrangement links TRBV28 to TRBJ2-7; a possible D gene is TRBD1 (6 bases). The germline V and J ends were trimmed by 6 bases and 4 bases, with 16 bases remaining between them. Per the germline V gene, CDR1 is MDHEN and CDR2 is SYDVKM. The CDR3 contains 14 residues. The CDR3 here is CASRLPGQSYEQYF. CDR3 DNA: TGTGCCAGCAGACTGCCGGGACAATCTTACGAGCAGTACTTC.

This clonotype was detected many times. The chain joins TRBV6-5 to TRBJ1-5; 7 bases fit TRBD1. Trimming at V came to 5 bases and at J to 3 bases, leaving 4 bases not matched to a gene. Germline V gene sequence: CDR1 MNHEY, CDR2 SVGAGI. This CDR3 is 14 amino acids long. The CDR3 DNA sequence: TGTGCCAGCAGTCCTGGGACAGTCAATCAGCCCCAGCATTTT. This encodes CASSPGTVNQPQHF.

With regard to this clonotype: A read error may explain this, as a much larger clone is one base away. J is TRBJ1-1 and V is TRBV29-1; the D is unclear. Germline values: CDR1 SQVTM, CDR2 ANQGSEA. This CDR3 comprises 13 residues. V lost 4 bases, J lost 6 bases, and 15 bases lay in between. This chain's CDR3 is CSVVGAAVPEAFF. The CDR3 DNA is TGCAGCGTTGTCGGCGCCGCGGTGCCTGAAGCTTTCTTT.

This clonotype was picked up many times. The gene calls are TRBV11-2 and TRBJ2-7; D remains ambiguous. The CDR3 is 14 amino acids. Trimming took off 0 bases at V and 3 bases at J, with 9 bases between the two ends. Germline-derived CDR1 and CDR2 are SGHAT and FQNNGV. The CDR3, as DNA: TGTGCCAGCAGCTTAGAGCAGGAGTACTACGAGCAGTACTTC. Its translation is CASSLEQEYYEQYF.